The 2 T cell receptor beta chains below come from one sample, sequenced in a study of response to subunit inactivated influenza vaccine. Via MiXCR, TCRdb re-called the RT-PCR reads, giving one row per CDR3 protein. In the table there are roughly 460,000 distinct CDR3 sequences, roughly 9.7% of which are singletons. Sequenced here: PBMCs from blood, sampled roughly 46 days after vaccination. These receptors all stem from a middle-aged man who received an inactivated influenza vaccine.

The V call is TRBV29-1, the J call TRBJ2-5; possible D gene TRBD1, 6 bases. CDR3 length: 14 amino acids. V gave up 4 bases and J gave up 5 bases, with 17 bases separating them. The germline gives CDR1 SQVTM, CDR2 ANQGSEA. CDR3 coding DNA: TGCAGCGTTGCACAGAACAGGGACGGGGAGACCCAGTACTTC. As protein: CSVAQNRDGETQYF.

V usage is TRBV2 and J usage is TRBJ2-7; 14 nucleotides agree with TRBD2. CDR3 length: 18 residues. V dropped 4 bases and J dropped 4; count of bases not matched to a gene: 12. Germline values: CDR1 SNHLY, CDR2 FYNNEI. CDR3 nucleotide sequence: TGTGCCAGCAGTGTTTTCGTGGGACTAGCGGGAGATAGTTACGAGCAGTACTTC. This sequence encodes CASSVFVGLAGDSYEQYF.